These 4 T cell receptor beta chains came from one sample sequenced in a study of blood T cell repertoires in COVID-19. Using immunoSEQ multiplex PCR, the repertoire was profiled, and TCRdb retains in-frame clones only, with some absent. The table has approximately 190,000 clones, more than 85% seen once. The material sequenced was peripheral blood. Receptors were obtained from a man between 65 and 85 years old with active or convalescent COVID-19.

This clone is a singleton in its sample. The chain carries TRBV6-6 and TRBJ1-2, with D possibly matching TRBD1 (6 bases). The CDR3 sequence is 12 residues long. Between the trimmed V and J ends, which lost 10 bases and 4 bases, there was a span of 13 bases. Germline-derived CDR1 and CDR2 are MNHNY and SVGAGI (reference sequence). DNA of the CDR3: TGTGCCATAAAGGGGGTGCTCTATGGCTACACCTTC. This encodes CAIKGVLYGYTF.

The V call is TRBV20-1, the J call TRBJ2-3; D possibly corresponds to TRBD1 (5 bases). This CDR3 region has 12 residues. In germline, CDR1 is DFQATT, CDR2 SNEGSKA (reference sequence). V lost 3 bases and J 4 bases, leaving 8 bases between the germline ends. CDR3 sequence reads: CSASAGPDTQYF. DNA for the CDR3: TGCAGTGCTAGTGCAGGGCCAGATACGCAGTATTTT.

V gene TRBV12-3 or TRBV12-4 combines with J gene TRBJ1-1; unclear D gene. The CDR3 is 13 residues long. V lost 3 bases and J 2 bases, leaving 7 bases between the germline ends. The CDR3 protein is CASSFTRNTEAFF. As DNA, the CDR3 is TGTGCCAGCAGTTTTACTCGCAACACTGAAGCTTTCTTT.

The rearrangement joins TRBV12-3 or TRBV12-4 to TRBJ1-2, with 7 bases identical to TRBD1. The V gene end was trimmed by 5 bases and the J gene end by 4 bases; junction bases not matched to a gene: 4. CDR3 length: 13 amino acids. CDR3 bases: TGTGCCAGCAGTGTACAGGGGTCCTATGGCTACACCTTC. Its translation is CASSVQGSYGYTF.